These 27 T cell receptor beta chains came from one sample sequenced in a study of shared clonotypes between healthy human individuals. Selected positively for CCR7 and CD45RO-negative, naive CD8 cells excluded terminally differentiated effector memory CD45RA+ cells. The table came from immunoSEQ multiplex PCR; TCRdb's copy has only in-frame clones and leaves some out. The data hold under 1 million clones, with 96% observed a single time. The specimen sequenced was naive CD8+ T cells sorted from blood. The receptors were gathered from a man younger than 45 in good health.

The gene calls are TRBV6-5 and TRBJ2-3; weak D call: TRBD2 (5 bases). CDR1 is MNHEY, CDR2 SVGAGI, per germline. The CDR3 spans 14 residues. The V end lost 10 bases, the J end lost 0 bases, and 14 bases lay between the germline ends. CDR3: CATRGFLSTDTQYF. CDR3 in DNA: TGTGCCACCCGCGGGTTCCTAAGCACAGATACGCAGTATTTT.

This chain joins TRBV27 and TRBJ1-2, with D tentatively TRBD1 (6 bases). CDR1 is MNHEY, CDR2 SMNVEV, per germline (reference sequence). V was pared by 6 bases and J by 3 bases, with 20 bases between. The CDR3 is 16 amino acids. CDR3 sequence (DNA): TGTGCCAGCAGCGTTCAGGGGTCTGGGGGCTACTATGGCTACACCTTC. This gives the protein CASSVQGSGGYYGYTF.

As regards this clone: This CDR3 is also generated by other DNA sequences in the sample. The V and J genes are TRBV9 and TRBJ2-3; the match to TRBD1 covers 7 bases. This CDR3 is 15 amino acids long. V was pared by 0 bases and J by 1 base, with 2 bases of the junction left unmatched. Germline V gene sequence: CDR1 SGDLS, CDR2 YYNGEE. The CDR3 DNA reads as TGTGCCAGCAGCGTAGAAGGGACAGGCACAGATACGCAGTATTTT. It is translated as CASSVEGTGTDTQYF.

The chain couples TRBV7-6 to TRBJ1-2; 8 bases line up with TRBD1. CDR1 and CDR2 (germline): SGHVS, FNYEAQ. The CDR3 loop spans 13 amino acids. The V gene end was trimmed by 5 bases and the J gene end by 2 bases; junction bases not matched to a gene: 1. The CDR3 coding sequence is TGTGCCAGCAGCACAGGGGGGAACTATGGCTACACCTTC. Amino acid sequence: CASSTGGNYGYTF.

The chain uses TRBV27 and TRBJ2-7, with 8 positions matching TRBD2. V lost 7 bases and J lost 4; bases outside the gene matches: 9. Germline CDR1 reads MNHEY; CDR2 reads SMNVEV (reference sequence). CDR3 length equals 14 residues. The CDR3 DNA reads TGTGCCAGCACCCCCGGGAGGGCCCCTTACGAGCAGTACTTC. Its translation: CASTPGRAPYEQYF.

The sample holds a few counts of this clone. The CDR3 DNA is TGTGCCAGCAGCGCGGGGGACAAATACGAGCAGTACTTC. Protein sequence: CASSAGDKYEQYF. The chain couples TRBV9 to TRBJ2-7; D may correspond to TRBD1 or TRBD2 (6 bases each). This CDR3 has 13 residues. V lost 3 bases and J lost 4, with 11 bases in between. Germline CDR1 reads SGDLS; CDR2 reads YYNGEE.

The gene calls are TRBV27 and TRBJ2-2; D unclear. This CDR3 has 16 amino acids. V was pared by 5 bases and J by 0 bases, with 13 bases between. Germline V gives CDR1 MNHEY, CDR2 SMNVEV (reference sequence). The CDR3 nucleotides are TGTGCCAGCAGTCCGCGGAGCTCTCCGAACACCGGGGAGCTGTTTTTT. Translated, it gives CASSPRSSPNTGELFF.

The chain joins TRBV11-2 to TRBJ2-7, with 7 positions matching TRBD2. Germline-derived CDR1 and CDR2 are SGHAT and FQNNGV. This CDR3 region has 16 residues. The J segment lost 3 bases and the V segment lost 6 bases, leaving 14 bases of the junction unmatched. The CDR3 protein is CASSYKAGTTHYEQYF. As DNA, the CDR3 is TGTGCCAGCAGTTACAAAGCGGGGACTACCCACTACGAGCAGTACTTC.

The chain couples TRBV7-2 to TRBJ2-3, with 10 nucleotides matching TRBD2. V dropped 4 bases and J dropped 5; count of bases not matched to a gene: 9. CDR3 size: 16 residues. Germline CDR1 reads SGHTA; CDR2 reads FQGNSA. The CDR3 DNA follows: TGTGCCAGCAGCTGGACACTAGCGGGAATGCTAGATACGCAGTATTTT. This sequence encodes CASSWTLAGMLDTQYF.

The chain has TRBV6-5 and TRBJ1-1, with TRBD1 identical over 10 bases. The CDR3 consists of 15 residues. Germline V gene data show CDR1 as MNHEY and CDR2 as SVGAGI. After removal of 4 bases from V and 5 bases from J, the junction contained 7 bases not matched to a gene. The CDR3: CASSSTGTGVTEAFF. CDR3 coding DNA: TGTGCCAGCAGTTCTACCGGGACAGGGGTAACTGAAGCTTTCTTT.

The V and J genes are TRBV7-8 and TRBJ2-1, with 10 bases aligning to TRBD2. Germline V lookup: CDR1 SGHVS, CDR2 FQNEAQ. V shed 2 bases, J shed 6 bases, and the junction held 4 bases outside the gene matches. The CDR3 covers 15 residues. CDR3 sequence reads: CASSLLASGSNEQFF. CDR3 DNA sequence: TGTGCCAGCAGCTTATTGGCTAGCGGGAGCAATGAGCAGTTCTTC. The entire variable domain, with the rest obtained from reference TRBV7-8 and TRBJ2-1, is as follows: GAGVSQSPRYKVAKRGQDVALRCDPISGHVSLFWYQQALGQGPEFLTYFQNEAQLDKSGLPSDRFFAERPEGSVSTLKIQRTQQEDSAVYLCASSLLASGSNEQFFGPGTRLTVL.

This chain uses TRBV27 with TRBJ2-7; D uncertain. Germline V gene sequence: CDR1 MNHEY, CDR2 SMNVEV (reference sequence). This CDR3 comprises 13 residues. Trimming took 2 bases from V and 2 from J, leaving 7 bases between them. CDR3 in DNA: TGTGCCAGCAGTTTAACAAGGGCCTACGAGCAGTACTTC. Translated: CASSLTRAYEQYF.

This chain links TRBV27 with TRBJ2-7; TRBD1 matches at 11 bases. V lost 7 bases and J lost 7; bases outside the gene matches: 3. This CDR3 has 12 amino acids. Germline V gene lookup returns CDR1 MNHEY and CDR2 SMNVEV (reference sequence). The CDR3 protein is CASKDRGREQYF. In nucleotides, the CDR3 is TGTGCCAGCAAGGACAGGGGGCGTGAGCAGTACTTC.

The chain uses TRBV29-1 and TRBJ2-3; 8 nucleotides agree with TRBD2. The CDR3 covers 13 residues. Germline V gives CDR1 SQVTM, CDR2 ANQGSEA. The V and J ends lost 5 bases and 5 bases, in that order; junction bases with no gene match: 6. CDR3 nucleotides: TGCAGCGTTTTCGGCCTAGCGGGAGATACGCAGTATTTT. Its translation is CSVFGLAGDTQYF.

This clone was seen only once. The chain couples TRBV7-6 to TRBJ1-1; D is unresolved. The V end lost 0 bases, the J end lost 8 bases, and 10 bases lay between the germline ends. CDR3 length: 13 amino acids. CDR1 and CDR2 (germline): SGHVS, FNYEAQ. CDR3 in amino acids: CASSLAGIEEAFF. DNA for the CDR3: TGTGCCAGCAGCTTAGCCGGAATTGAAGAAGCTTTCTTT.

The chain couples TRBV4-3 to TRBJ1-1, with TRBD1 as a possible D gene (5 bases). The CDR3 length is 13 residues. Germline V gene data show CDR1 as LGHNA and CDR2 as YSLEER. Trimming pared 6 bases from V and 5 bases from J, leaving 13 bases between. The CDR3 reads CASRRQGWTEAFF. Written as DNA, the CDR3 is TGCGCCAGCAGGCGCCAGGGATGGACTGAAGCTTTCTTT.

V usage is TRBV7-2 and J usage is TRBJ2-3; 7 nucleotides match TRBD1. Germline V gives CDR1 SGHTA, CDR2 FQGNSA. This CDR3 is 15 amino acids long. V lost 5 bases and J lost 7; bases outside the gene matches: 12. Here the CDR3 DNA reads TGTGCCAGCAGCCAGGGTACAGGGGCGGGTAATACGCAGTATTTT. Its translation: CASSQGTGAGNTQYF.

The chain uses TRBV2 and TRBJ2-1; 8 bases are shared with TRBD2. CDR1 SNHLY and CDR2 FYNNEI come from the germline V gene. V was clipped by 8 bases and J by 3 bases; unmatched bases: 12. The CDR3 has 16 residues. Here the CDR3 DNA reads TGTGCCAGCCCTAGGGTAGCGGGACTCTACTACAATGAGCAGTTCTTC. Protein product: CASPRVAGLYYNEQFF. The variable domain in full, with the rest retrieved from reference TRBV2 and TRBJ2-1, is EPEVTQTPSHQVTQMGQEVILRCVPISNHLYFYWYRQILGQKVEFLVSFYNNEISEKSEIFDDQFSVERPDGSNFTLKIRSTKLEDSAMYFCASPRVAGLYYNEQFFGPGTRLTVL.

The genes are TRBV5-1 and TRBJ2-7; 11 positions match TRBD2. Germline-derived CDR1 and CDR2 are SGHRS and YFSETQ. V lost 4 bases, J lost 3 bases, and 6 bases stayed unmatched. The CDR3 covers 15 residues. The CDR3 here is CASSPGTSGLYEQYF. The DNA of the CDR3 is TGCGCCAGCAGCCCTGGGACTAGCGGACTCTACGAGCAGTACTTC. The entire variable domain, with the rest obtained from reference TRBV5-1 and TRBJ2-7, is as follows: KAGVTQTPRYLIKTRGQQVTLSCSPISGHRSVSWYQQTPGQGLQFLFEYFSETQRNKGNFPGRFSGRQFSNSRSEMNVSTLELGDSALYLCASSPGTSGLYEQYFGPGTRLTVT.

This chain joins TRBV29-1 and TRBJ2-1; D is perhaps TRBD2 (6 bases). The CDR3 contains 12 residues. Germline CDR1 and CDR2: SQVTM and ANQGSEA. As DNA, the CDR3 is TGCAGTACCCCCTGGGGGGTGGATGAGCAGTTCTTC. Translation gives CSTPWGVDEQFF.

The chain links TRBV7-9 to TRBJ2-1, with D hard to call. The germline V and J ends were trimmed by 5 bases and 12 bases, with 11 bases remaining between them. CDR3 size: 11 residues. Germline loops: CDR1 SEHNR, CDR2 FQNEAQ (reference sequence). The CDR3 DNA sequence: TGTGCCAGCAGCCCCGATGTATTGCAGTTCTTC. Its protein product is CASSPDVLQFF. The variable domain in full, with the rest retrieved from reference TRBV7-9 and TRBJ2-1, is DTGVSQNPRHKITKRGQNVTFRCDPISEHNRLYWYRQTLGQGPEFLTYFQNEAQLEKSRLLSDRFSAERPKGSFSTLEIQRTEQGDSAMYLCASSPDVLQFFGPGTRLTVL.

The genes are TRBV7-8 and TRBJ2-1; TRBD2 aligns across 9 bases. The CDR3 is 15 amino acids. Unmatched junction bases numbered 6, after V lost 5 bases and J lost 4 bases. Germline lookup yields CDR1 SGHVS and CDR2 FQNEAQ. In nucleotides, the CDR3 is TGTGCCAGCAGCCCTTCCACTAGCGGGTACAATGAGCAGTTCTTC. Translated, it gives CASSPSTSGYNEQFF.

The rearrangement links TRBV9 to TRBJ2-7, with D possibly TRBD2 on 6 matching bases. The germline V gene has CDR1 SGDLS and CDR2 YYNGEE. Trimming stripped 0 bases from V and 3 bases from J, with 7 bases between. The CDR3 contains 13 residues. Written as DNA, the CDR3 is TGTGCCAGCAGCGTAGGACTAGTCTACGAGCAGTACTTC. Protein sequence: CASSVGLVYEQYF. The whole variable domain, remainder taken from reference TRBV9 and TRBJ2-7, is DSGVTQTPKHLITATGQRVTLRCSPRSGDLSVYWYQQSLDQGLQFLIQYYNGEERAKGNILERFSAQQFPDLHSELNLSSLELGDSALYFCASSVGLVYEQYFGPGTRLTVT.

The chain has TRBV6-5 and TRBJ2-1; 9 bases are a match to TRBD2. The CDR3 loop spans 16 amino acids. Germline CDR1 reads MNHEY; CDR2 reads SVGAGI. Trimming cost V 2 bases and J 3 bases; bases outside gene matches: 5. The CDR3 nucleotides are TGTGCCAGCAGTTACCGAGCGGGAGGCTACTACAATGAGCAGTTCTTC. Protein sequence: CASSYRAGGYYNEQFF.

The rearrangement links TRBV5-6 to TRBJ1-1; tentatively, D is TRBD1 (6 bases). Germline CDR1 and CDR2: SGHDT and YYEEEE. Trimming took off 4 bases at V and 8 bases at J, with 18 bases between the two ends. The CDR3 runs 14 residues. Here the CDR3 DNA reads TGTGCCAGCAGCACCAGCGGCCAGGGGTCGGAAGCTTTCTTT. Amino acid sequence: CASSTSGQGSEAFF.

This chain's CDR3 is CASSLKSENYGYTF. CDR3 DNA sequence: TGTGCCAGCAGTTTAAAATCCGAGAACTATGGCTACACCTTC. V and J are TRBV27 and TRBJ1-2; no clear D gene. This CDR3 has 14 amino acids. CDR1 and CDR2 from the germline V gene are MNHEY and SMNVEV (reference sequence). V was trimmed by 2 bases and J by 2 bases, leaving 9 bases between them.

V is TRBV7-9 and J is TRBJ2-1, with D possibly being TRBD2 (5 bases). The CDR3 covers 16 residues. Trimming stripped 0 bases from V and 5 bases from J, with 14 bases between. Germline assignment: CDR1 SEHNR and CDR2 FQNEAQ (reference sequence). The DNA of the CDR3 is TGTGCCAGCAGCTTAGCGGGGTTAGCGCCTGACAATGAGCAGTTCTTC. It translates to CASSLAGLAPDNEQFF.